The rows below give T cell receptor beta chains drawn from one sample of a study of cytomegalovirus exposure and HLA in healthy donors. Only in-frame clones appear in the TCRdb table, and some are missing; sequencing was by immunoSEQ multiplex PCR. The sample has 150,000 or so clones, about 83% seen once; the top ten hold approximately 13%. Material: PBMCs. Receptors were obtained from a man aged 35-49 years in good health and CMV-seropositive. Both conserved end residues are part of each CDR3. D genes are given only for firm matches. The listing skips clone size in some rows; elsewhere it reads once, few, many or a size class.

>-|-|TRBV7-3|TRBJ2-1
CASSLGHLESDEQFF
TGTGCCAGCAGCTTAGGCCATTTGGAGTCTGATGAGCAGTTCTTC
>-|-|TRBV28|TRBJ2-7
CASQGVFSYEQYF
TGTGCCTCCCAAGGGGTTTTCTCCTACGAGCAGTACTTC
>-|-|TRBV5-4|TRBJ2-1
CASSTDSSSYNEQFF
TGTGCCAGCAGCACGGACTCGAGCTCCTACAATGAGCAGTTCTTC
>TRBD2|-|TRBV5-1|TRBJ2-3
CASSLGAGGGTDTQYF
TGCGCCAGCAGCCTGGGGGCGGGAGGAGGCACAGATACGCAGTATTTT
>-|few|TRBV25-1|TRBJ2-2
CASSESSFTGELFF
TGTGCCAGCAGTGAATCCAGTTTCACCGGGGAGCTGTTTTTT
>TRBD1|-|TRBV7-9|TRBJ1-5
CASSQTGAGQPQHF
TGTGCCAGCAGCCAGACAGGGGCAGGACAGCCCCAGCATTTT
>-|once|TRBV5-5|TRBJ1-1
CASSLDSPLMNTEAFF
TGTGCCAGCAGCTTGGACAGTCCCCTTATGAACACTGAAGCTTTCTTT
>-|-|TRBV4-1|TRBJ2-2
CASSSKIPSTNTGELFF
TGCGCCAGCAGCTCCAAAATCCCAAGCACGAACACCGGGGAGCTGTTTTTT
>TRBD1|-|TRBV18|TRBJ2-7
CASSRDREGYEQYF
TGTGCCAGCTCAAGGGACAGGGAGGGTTACGAGCAGTACTTC
>-|-|TRBV27|TRBJ2-7
CASSYGWGAYEQYF
TGTGCCAGCTCCTACGGATGGGGGGCCTACGAGCAGTACTTC
>-|-|TRBV19|TRBJ1-3
CASSRGLQSSGNTIYF
TGTGCCAGTAGTAGGGGACTTCAAAGCTCTGGAAACACCATATATTTT
>TRBD2|few|TRBV6-4|TRBJ2-5
CASSDARTSGRWETQYF
TGTGCCAGCAGTGACGCCAGGACTAGCGGGAGGTGGGAGACCCAGTACTTC
>TRBD2|once|TRBV4-3|TRBJ2-2
CASSQVILREANTGELFF
TGCGCCAGCAGCCAAGTGATTTTGCGGGAGGCAAACACCGGGGAGCTGTTTTTT
>-|-|TRBV2|TRBJ1-2
CAGSDETGWGDGYTF
TGTGCCGGCAGTGATGAGACAGGATGGGGAGATGGCTACACCTTC
>TRBD2|-|TRBV2|TRBJ2-1
CASSEWWAGEDNEQFF
TGTGCCAGCAGTGAATGGTGGGCGGGAGAGGACAATGAGCAGTTCTTC
>TRBD2|-|TRBV5-1|TRBJ2-5
CASSAASGKGETQYF
TGCGCCAGCAGCGCAGCTAGCGGGAAAGGGGAGACCCAGTACTTC
>-|few|TRBV9|TRBJ1-3
CASSVDLGVGNTIYF
TGTGCCAGCAGCGTAGACCTCGGGGTGGGAAACACCATATATTTT
>-|once|TRBV5-1|TRBJ1-1
CASSGGGGLMNTEAFF
TGCGCCAGCAGCGGGGGAGGCGGCCTCATGAACACTGAAGCTTTCTTT
>-|-|TRBV5-5|TRBJ1-2
CASSLDKYGYTF
TGTGCCAGCAGCTTGGACAAATATGGCTACACCTTC
>-|-|TRBV6-5|TRBJ2-3
CASSLNYHTDTQYF
TGTGCCAGCAGTCTCAACTACCACACAGATACGCAGTATTTT
>-|-|TRBV21-1|TRBJ1-4
CASSKDPGDEKLFF
TGTGCCAGCAGCAAAGATCCCGGGGATGAAAAACTGTTTTTT
>TRBD1|once|TRBV10-3|TRBJ1-2
CAISESGTGDGYTF
TGTGCCATCAGTGAGTCGGGGACAGGGGATGGCTACACCTTC
>-|once|TRBV7-9|TRBJ2-1
CASSRPRVTYNEQFF
TGTGCCAGCAGCCGACCCCGGGTAACCTACAATGAGCAGTTCTTC
>-|-|TRBV11-2|TRBJ2-3
CASSLAGQTQYF
TGTGCCAGCAGCTTAGCAGGACAGACGCAGTATTTT
>-|-|TRBV10-3|TRBJ2-1
CAISDYLGGEQFF
TGTGCCATCAGCGACTATTTGGGTGGTGAGCAGTTCTTC
>TRBD2|-|TRBV11-2|TRBJ2-1
CASSSLQGLAGGHNEQFF
TGTGCCAGCAGCTCACTCCAGGGACTAGCGGGAGGCCACAATGAGCAGTTCTTC
>TRBD2|-|TRBV5-1|TRBJ2-4
CASSLQPGLGNSQYF
TGCGCCAGCAGCTTACAACCGGGACTAGGAAACAGTCAGTACTTC
>-|-|TRBV21-1|TRBJ2-7
CAIPYLEQYF
TGTGCCATTCCCTATCTAGAGCAGTACTTC
>-|-|TRBV28|TRBJ1-2
CASSLYNSGYTF
TGTGCCAGCAGTTTATATAACAGCGGCTACACCTTC
>-|-|TRBV2|TRBJ2-1
CAGGKGYEQFF
TGTGCCGGAGGTAAAGGCTATGAGCAGTTCTTC
>-|-|TRBV14|TRBJ2-3
CASSQDLLTQYF
TGTGCCAGCAGCCAAGATCTACTTACGCAGTATTTT
>-|-|TRBV11-3|TRBJ2-2
CASSFQPGNGELFF
TGTGCCAGCAGCTTCCAACCGGGGAACGGGGAGCTGTTTTTT
>-|-|TRBV18|TRBJ2-7
CASSLQSYEQYF
TGTGCCAGCTCACTCCAATCCTACGAGCAGTACTTC
>-|-|TRBV7-2|TRBJ2-7
CASALGGSSYEQYF
TGTGCCAGCGCCCTCGGCGGTAGCTCCTACGAGCAGTACTTC
>-|-|TRBV28|TRBJ1-2
CASGGQSYGYTF
TGTGCCAGCGGTGGCCAGTCCTATGGCTACACCTTC
>-|-|TRBV2|TRBJ2-6
CASLTEYSSGANVLTF
TGTGCCAGCCTAACAGAGTACTCCTCTGGGGCCAACGTCCTGACTTTC
>-|few|TRBV7-2|TRBJ1-4
CASSSLGGLREKLFF
TGTGCCAGCAGCTCCCTAGGAGGTCTCCGTGAAAAACTGTTTTTT
>TRBD2|-|TRBV6-5|TRBJ2-7
CASSYGLAGPYEQYF
TGTGCCAGCAGTTACGGCCTAGCGGGGCCCTACGAGCAGTACTTC
>-|-|TRBV12-5|TRBJ2-1
CASGLVPRTNNEQFF
TGTGCTAGTGGTTTGGTACCCCGGACTAACAATGAGCAGTTCTTC
>-|-|TRBV6-5|TRBJ2-7
CASSWGRYRSPYEQYF
TGTGCCAGCAGTTGGGGGAGGTACAGATCCCCTTACGAGCAGTACTTC
>TRBD1|-|TRBV5-4|TRBJ1-3
CASSLDGTGGISGNTIYF
TGTGCCAGCAGCTTAGACGGGACAGGGGGCATTTCTGGAAACACCATATATTTT
>TRBD2|-|TRBV5-1|TRBJ2-1
CASSSKQTGTSGRLVEQFF
TGCGCCAGCAGCTCAAAACAAACCGGGACTAGCGGGAGGCTCGTTGAGCAGTTCTTC
>-|few|TRBV7-6|TRBJ2-7
CASSLSNYEQYF
TGTGCCAGCAGCTTATCAAACTACGAGCAGTACTTC
>-|-|TRBV6-6|TRBJ2-7
CASSPLGVYEQYF
TGTGCCAGCAGCCCGCTCGGGGTCTACGAGCAGTACTTC
>-|-|TRBV7-9|TRBJ2-3
CASSLGDGSGTDTQYF
TGTGCCAGCAGCCTAGGGGACGGGAGCGGCACAGATACGCAGTATTTT
>-|few|TRBV2|TRBJ2-1
CASSGSYNEQFF
TGTGCCAGCTCAGGGTCCTACAATGAGCAGTTCTTC
>TRBD2|-|TRBV12-5|TRBJ2-7
CASGGGTSGRSREQYF
TGTGCTAGTGGGGGCGGGACTAGCGGGAGATCAAGGGAGCAGTACTTC
>TRBD2|-|TRBV9|TRBJ2-3
CASSALGSGPTDTQYF
TGTGCCAGCAGCGCCCTAGGTAGCGGGCCCACAGATACGCAGTATTTT
>-|few|TRBV13|TRBJ2-3
CASSPLVAMGLSTDTQYF
TGTGCCAGCAGCCCACTAGTCGCGATGGGACTTAGCACAGATACGCAGTATTTT
>-|-|TRBV19|TRBJ1-6
CASHYNSGIGSPLHF
TGTGCCAGTCACTACAATTCAGGGATAGGATCACCCCTCCACTTT